One and the same sample provided the 6 T cell receptor beta chains below, sequenced in a study of identical twins. TCRdb re-called the 5' RACE reads with MiXCR, one entry per CDR3 protein. The sample comprises 400,000 to 500,000 distinct CDR3 sequences, approximately 18% of which are singletons, and approximately 12% rests with the top ten. Sequenced material: naive T cells sorted from blood. Source of these receptors: a middle-aged man in good health.

The rearrangement uses TRBV5-1 and TRBJ2-1; 15 bases map to TRBD2. The CDR3 consists of 16 residues. Germline-derived CDR1 and CDR2 are SGHRS and YFSETQ. J was trimmed by 7 bases and V by 5 bases; bases with no gene match: 7. CDR3: CASSSGLAGGFNEQFF. The CDR3 nucleotides read TGCGCCAGCAGTTCCGGACTAGCGGGAGGGTTTAATGAGCAGTTCTTC.

The chain combines TRBV5-1 with TRBJ2-7; either TRBD1 or TRBD2 may supply D (6 bases each). The germline V and J ends were trimmed by 4 bases and 7 bases, with 15 bases remaining between them. There are 13 residues in the CDR3. CDR1 is SGHRS and CDR2 is YFSETQ in the germline V gene. This CDR3 is CASSATGTSEQYF. CDR3 DNA sequence: TGCGCCAGCAGCGCAACAGGGACTTCGGAGCAGTACTTC.

This sequence joins TRBV9 and TRBJ2-5; D unresolved. The CDR3 extends over 15 amino acids. V dropped 2 bases and J dropped 0 bases, with 11 bases sitting between them. The germline V gene encodes CDR1 SGDLS and CDR2 YYNGEE. The CDR3 DNA reads as TGTGCCAGCAGCGTCGACCAAACAAACCAAGAGACCCAGTACTTC. Its translation is CASSVDQTNQETQYF.

This clonotype was observed a handful of times. V usage is TRBV10-2 and J usage is TRBJ2-2, with a weak D call TRBD2 (6 bases). Germline assignment: CDR1 WSHSY and CDR2 SAAADI. V was cut by 3 bases and J by 2 bases, with 10 bases left in between. This CDR3 has 15 residues. The CDR3 loop reads CASSEIADNTGELFF. For the CDR3, the DNA is TGCGCCAGCAGTGAAATAGCGGACAACACCGGGGAGCTGTTTTTT.

This clonotype was counted ten times or more. The gene calls are TRBV15 and TRBJ2-2; D gene uncertain. Trimming stripped 3 bases from V and 3 bases from J, with 5 bases between. Germline lookup yields CDR1 LNHNV and CDR2 YYDKDF (reference sequence). The CDR3 extends over 13 amino acids. The CDR3 region has the DNA TGTGCCACCAGCAGTGAGTACACCGGGGAGCTGTTTTTT. This encodes CATSSEYTGELFF.

This clonotype occurred many times. The chain employs TRBV4-1 and TRBJ1-1, with D unresolved. Per the germline V gene, CDR1 is MGHRA and CDR2 is YSYEKL. Trimming cost V 1 base and J 1 base, with 7 bases left between them. The CDR3 has 14 residues. The CDR3 nucleotides read TGCGCCAGCAGCCAAGGCAGGAAGAACACTGAAGCTTTCTTT. Translation gives CASSQGRKNTEAFF.